Sequencing of this T cell receptor beta chain was carried out in a study of siplizumab effects on memory and regulatory T cells. General study findings and limits: Among alloreactive clones, only a minor fraction mapped to unstimulated subsets. An assignable phenotype, naive or memory, was missing from roughly 78-96% of proliferating CD4+ or CD8+ clones. Suppression by proliferating Tregs derived from siplizumab cultures was not verified.

It was 80,000 to 100,000 TCR templates that were assayed per sample. Repertoires were generated with immunoSEQ multiplex PCR, while TCRdb's copy carries only in-frame clones and drops some. The sample yields 99,000 or so clones, over 90% seen once. In germline, CDR1 is GTSNPN, CDR2 SVGIG (reference sequence). The CDR3 has 12 residues. Trimming took 0 bases from V and 5 from J, leaving 7 bases between them. Remarks on this clone: Its antigen is still unknown.

The rearrangement uses TRBV30 and TRBJ2-5; no clear D gene. The sequencing sample was made of Tregs sorted from blood. This clonotype was sampled from a human donor in good health. The DNA of the CDR3 is TGTGCCTGGAGTGTAACCACGGAGACCCAGTACTTC. Translated, it gives CAWSVTTETQYF.